Below, 6 T cell receptor beta chains from the same sample are listed, as sequenced in a study of shared clonotypes between healthy human individuals. Produced via immunoSEQ multiplex PCR; TCRdb's table is partial and in-frame only. The sample lists around 340,000 clones; 73% were seen once. Sequencing was performed on memory CD4+ T cells sorted from blood. Subset described: CD45RA-negative fraction. The receptors originated from a man under 40 in good health.

The J gene is TRBJ1-1, the V gene TRBV7-3, with D possibly matching TRBD1 (6 bases). The CDR3 sequence is 15 residues long. The germline V gene encodes CDR1 SGHTA and CDR2 FQGTGA. V lost 6 bases, J lost 0 bases, and 14 bases lay in between. The CDR3 nucleotides read TGTGCCAGCAGGGGGGCCATTACTTTGAACACTGAAGCTTTCTTT. Amino acid sequence: CASRGAITLNTEAFF.

This clone occurred once. The chain couples TRBV5-1 to TRBJ2-2; tentatively, D is TRBD2 (5 bases). Germline values: CDR1 SGHRS, CDR2 YFSETQ. The V end lost 0 bases, the J end lost 5 bases, and 8 bases lay between the germline ends. The CDR3 spans 14 residues. CDR3 in amino acids: CASSLDGKTGELFF. Here the CDR3 DNA reads TGCGCCAGCAGCTTGGACGGGAAGACCGGGGAGCTGTTTTTT.

V is TRBV5-1 and J is TRBJ2-2; D is ambiguous. CDR3 length: 13 amino acids. Germline V lookup: CDR1 SGHRS, CDR2 YFSETQ. The V gene lost 4 bases and the J gene lost 8 bases, with 12 bases spanning the gap. The chain's CDR3 is CASSPTQGGELFF. The CDR3, as DNA: TGCGCCAGCAGCCCCACCCAAGGGGGGGAGCTGTTTTTT.

The V and J genes are TRBV5-4 and TRBJ2-5, with TRBD2 matching 10 bases. Germline V gene sequence: CDR1 SGHNT, CDR2 YYREEE (reference sequence). The CDR3 contains 15 residues. V lost 0 bases, J lost 5 bases, and 4 bases stayed unmatched. CDR3 DNA: TGTGCCAGCAGCTTGGTAGCGGGAGGTTGGGAGACCCAGTACTTC. Its protein is CASSLVAGGWETQYF.

This chain uses TRBV9 with TRBJ2-1; 8 nucleotides line up with TRBD2. The CDR3 is made up of 13 amino acids. Trimming at V came to 0 bases and at J to 13 bases, leaving 6 bases not matched to a gene. Germline-derived CDR1 and CDR2 are SGDLS and YYNGEE. DNA of the CDR3: TGTGCCAGCAGCGTAGCCCACGGGGGGGCCCAGTTCTTC. Protein product: CASSVAHGGAQFF.

As DNA, the CDR3 is TGTGCCATCAGTCATGGCTACGGGATGGGATCTGGTGGGGCCAACGTCCTGACTTTC. This codes for CAISHGYGMGSGGANVLTF. The chain recombines TRBV10-3 with TRBJ2-6; TRBD2 is a possible D gene (5 bases). The V gene's germline CDR1 is ENHRY and CDR2 SYGVKD. The germline V and J ends were trimmed by 5 bases and 3 bases, with 23 bases remaining between them. This CDR3 region has 19 residues.